A single sample gave rise to the 3 T cell receptor beta chains below, sequenced in a study of tissue T cells after allogeneic stem cell transplantation. Sequenced by immunoSEQ multiplex PCR; TCRdb stores in-frame clones only, minus some. The data show roughly 8,600 clones, around 33% seen once. This sample's time point: mouse harvest day 14 after allogeneic transplant. Mouse grafts combined 10^7 T-cell-depleted bone marrow cells with 10^6 splenic CD5+ T cells. Sequenced material: skin. The receptors derive from a female BALB/c mouse given C57BL/6 T cells with graft-versus-host disease after an allogeneic hematopoietic cell transplant.

This clone has more than one count but fewer than ten. Gene names denote mouse genes. The CDR3 end lies 1 residue beyond the end of the read and is filled in from the germline J gene. The V gene is TRBV16, the J gene TRBJ2-5; 7 nucleotides agree with TRBD2. This CDR3 region has 13 residues. Germline trimming cut 5 bases from V and 5 bases from J; bases unmatched to any gene: 4. CDR1 is SGHSA, CDR2 FRNQAP, per germline. The part of the CDR3 DNA that was read is TGTGCAAGCAGCGCGGACTGGTTAGACACCCAGTAC. Translating it yields CASSADWLDTQY. The whole CDR3 is CASSADWLDTQYF.

A word on this clone: Mouse gene names apply. The CDR3 extends 1 residue past the end of the read, so its final part is completed from the germline J gene. V gene TRBV23 combines with J gene TRBJ1-3; TRBD1, the table's D call, was not compared with the DNA. CDR1 is KGHTA and CDR2 is FQNQQP in the germline V gene. The CDR3 consists of 17 residues. The CDR3 protein is CASSLGRGFNSGNTLYF. The part of the CDR3 DNA that was read is TGTGCCAGCAGTCTAGGCAGGGGGTTTAATTCTGGAAATACGCTCTAT. Looking up the rest from reference TRBV23 and TRBJ1-3 gives the full variable domain: DAAVTQKPRYLIKMKGQEAEMKCIPEKGHTAVFWYQQKQSKELKFLIYFQNQQPLDQIDMVKERFSAVCPSSSLCSLGIRTCEAEDSALYLCASSLGRGFNSGNTLYFGEGSRLIVV.

By sample share, this clone is medium-sized (0.01 to 0.1%). Germline and genes here are mouse. The sequenced fragment ends 1 residue before the CDR3 boundary, so the rest is inferred from the germline J gene. This sample includes further DNA sequences coding for the same CDR3. V is TRBV3 and J is TRBJ1-2; D is possibly TRBD1 (5 bases). V gave up 3 bases and J gave up 0 bases, with 5 bases separating them. The CDR3 is made up of 13 amino acids. The V gene's germline CDR1 is SNHLY and CDR2 FYNGKV (reference sequence). The CDR3 loop reads CASSLTANSDYTF. CDR3 DNA, as far as it was read: TGTGCCAGCAGCTTGACAGCAAACTCCGACTACACC. Using reference TRBV3 and TRBJ1-2 for the parts outside the CDR3, the full variable domain is GPKVLQIPSHQIIDMGQMVTLNCDPVSNHLYFYWYKQILGQQMEFLVNFYNGKVMEKSKLFKDQFSVERPDGSYFTLKIQPTALEDSAVYFCASSLTANSDYTFGSGTRLLVI.